What follows are 26 T cell receptor beta chains derived from one specimen sequenced in a study of T cells in women clearing cervical HPV infection. Using immunoSEQ multiplex PCR, the repertoire was profiled, and TCRdb retains in-frame clones only, with some absent. The table lists around 38,000 clones, with 6.5% to 8.5% in the top ten. The sample comprised blood buffy coat. The receptors were gathered from a woman aged 18 to 75 with a cervical HPV16 infection that either progressed to CIN3+ or cleared (not recorded which).

With regard to this clone: The read ends 3 residues early relative to the CDR3; the germline J gene fills the gap. The chain links TRBV19 to TRBJ1-1; TRBD1 matches 7 bases. The CDR3 covers 13 residues. The ends lost 6 bases at V and 1 base at J; junction bases unmatched: 2. Germline CDR1 is LNHDA and CDR2 is SQIVND (reference sequence). The CDR3 bases that were read are TGTGCCAGTAGCGACAGGGCGAACACTGAA. It codes for CASSDRANTE. The entire CDR3 reads CASSDRANTEAFF.

On this clone itself: The CDR3 end lies 3 residues beyond the end of the read and is filled in from the germline J gene. The chain recombines TRBV5-1 with TRBJ1-4, with 10 bases that match TRBD1. CDR1 is SGHRS, CDR2 YFSETQ, per germline. Germline trimming cut 3 bases from V and 3 bases from J; bases unmatched to any gene: 5. CDR3 length equals 16 residues. The chain's CDR3 is CASSWGTGASNEKLFF. The sequenced CDR3 bases are TGCGCCAGCAGCTGGGGGACAGGGGCCTCTAATGAAAAA.

About this clone: From the germline J gene comes the end of the CDR3, since the read stops 3 residues before it. The rearrangement links TRBV20-1 to TRBJ2-3; a weak D match, TRBD2 (7 bases). V lost 6 bases and J 2 bases, leaving 12 bases between the germline ends. The germline gives CDR1 DFQATT, CDR2 SNEGSKA (reference sequence). The CDR3 consists of 13 residues. CDR3: CSAPGGLTDTQYF. Partial CDR3 DNA: TGCAGTGCCCCGGGGGGCCTCACAGATACG.

Comments on this clone: The missing CDR3 end, 3 residues past where the read stops, is filled in from the germline J gene. This rearrangement joins TRBV7-3 to TRBJ1-2, with D unresolved. V lost 6 bases, J lost 6 bases, and 14 bases lay in between. Germline lookup yields CDR1 SGHTA and CDR2 FQGTGA. The length of the CDR3 is 13 residues. The CDR3 loop is CASSFDVKDGYTF. Partial CDR3 DNA: TGTGCCAGCAGTTTCGATGTAAAGGATGGC.

Comments on this clone: With the read ending 3 residues before the CDR3 end, the germline J gene is used to fill in that end. The rearrangement uses TRBV7-9 and TRBJ1-1; D gene uncertain. V dropped 3 bases and J dropped 2 bases, with 10 bases sitting between them. CDR1 is SEHNR, CDR2 FQNEAQ, per germline (reference sequence). The CDR3 totals 14 residues. CDR3 bases read: TGTGCCAGCAGCTTTCCACAGAGCAACACTGAA. It yields the protein CASSFPQSNTE. The entire CDR3 protein reads CASSFPQSNTEAFF.

With respect to this clone: Read sequence stops 3 residues before the CDR3 end, and the germline J gene provides the missing end. This chain uses TRBV18 with TRBJ2-3, with D perhaps TRBD2 (6 bases). This CDR3 region has 13 residues. Germline lookup yields CDR1 KGHSH and CDR2 LQKENI. V was cut by 5 bases and J by 4 bases, with 10 bases left in between. CDR3 DNA (partial): TGTGCCAGCTCAGCCCTAGCGTCAGATACG. Translation: CASSALASDT. The whole CDR3 reads CASSALASDTQYF.

Comments on this clone: The CDR3 end is not reached by the read, which stops 3 residues before it; the germline J gene fills it in. The chain has TRBV28 and TRBJ1-2; D unresolved. The V end was cut by 5 bases, the J end by 7 bases, with 14 bases between. CDR1 is MDHEN, CDR2 SYDVKM, per germline. CDR3 size: 13 residues. The CDR3 sequence is CASSPSVGAGYTF. The covered CDR3 bases are TGTGCCAGCAGTCCCTCCGTGGGCGCTGGC.

As for this clone: The read comes to an end 3 residues before the CDR3 does, leaving the germline J gene to fill in the end. V is TRBV10-3 and J is TRBJ1-5, with 7 nucleotides matching TRBD1. This CDR3 region has 18 residues. Trimming took 0 bases from V and 7 from J; bases not matched to a gene: 15. CDR1 is ENHRY, CDR2 SYGVKD, per germline. Incomplete CDR3 DNA: TGTGCCATCAGTGAGTCGCCCGGGTCAGGGGGAAGAAGCCAGCCC. As protein: CAISESPGSGGRSQP. The whole CDR3 protein is CAISESPGSGGRSQPQHF.

Remarks on this clone: The read stops 3 residues short of the end of the CDR3; the missing end is completed from the germline J gene. The rearrangement uses TRBV5-1 and TRBJ2-7; the D gene is possibly TRBD1 (6 bases). The CDR3 runs 15 residues. V was cut by 0 bases and J by 5 bases, with 15 bases left in between. From germline, CDR1 is SGHRS and CDR2 YFSETQ. This CDR3 is CASSLVQGLNNEQYF. The covered CDR3 bases are TGCGCCAGCAGCTTGGTGCAGGGGTTGAACAACGAG.

On this clone: Read data end 3 residues before the CDR3 end; the end is taken from the germline J gene. The genes are TRBV19 and TRBJ2-1; perhaps TRBD2 as D (6 bases). The CDR3 is made up of 14 amino acids. Per the germline V gene, CDR1 is LNHDA and CDR2 is SQIVND (reference sequence). With 3 bases removed from V and 4 bases from J, the gap between germline ends came to 10 bases. The CDR3 sequence is CASSIGTHYNEQFF. CDR3 DNA, as far as it was read: TGTGCCAGTAGTATCGGGACTCATTACAATGAG.

Concerning this clone: The read halts 3 residues ahead of the CDR3 end, with the missing end drawn from the germline J gene. The rearrangement uses TRBV2 and TRBJ1-1; no definite D call. V dropped 2 bases and J dropped 1 base, with 11 bases sitting between them. The germline gives CDR1 SNHLY, CDR2 FYNNEI. The CDR3 length is 15 residues. The CDR3 DNA, read in part, is TGTGCCAGCAGTGAACAGAGAATAACGAACACTGAA. Amino acid sequence: CASSEQRITNTE. The whole CDR3 sequence reads CASSEQRITNTEAFF.

Notes on this clone: The read falls 3 residues short of the CDR3 end, and the missing part is taken from the germline J gene. The chain combines TRBV28 with TRBJ1-6, with D possibly matching TRBD1 (5 bases). Trimming pared 6 bases from V and 10 bases from J, leaving 19 bases between. This CDR3 is 15 amino acids long. Germline-derived CDR1 and CDR2 are MDHEN and SYDVKM. The CDR3 is CASRPRVRVRSPLHF. The DNA read from the CDR3 is TGTGCCAGCAGACCCCGCGTCAGGGTCCGATCACCC.

Details on this clone: The missing CDR3 end, 3 residues past where the read stops, is filled in from the germline J gene. V is TRBV7-8 and J is TRBJ1-4; D is perhaps TRBD1 (6 bases). Per germline, CDR1 SGHVS and CDR2 FQNEAQ. This CDR3 region has 15 residues. Trimming removed 5 bases at V and 8 bases at J, with 18 bases between. The CDR3 loop reads CASSPWGGRGEKLFF. The DNA read from the CDR3 is TGTGCCAGCAGCCCTTGGGGGGGGAGGGGGGAAAAA. The full variable domain, rest sourced from reference TRBV7-8 and TRBJ1-4, is GAGVSQSPRYKVAKRGQDVALRCDPISGHVSLFWYQQALGQGPEFLTYFQNEAQLDKSGLPSDRFFAERPEGSVSTLKIQRTQQEDSAVYLCASSPWGGRGEKLFFGSGTQLSVL.

Remarks on this clone: The read is 3 residues too short to cover the CDR3 end, so that end is filled in from the germline J gene. The gene calls are TRBV20-1 and TRBJ2-7; TRBD1 matches 8 bases. The CDR3 is 15 residues long. The V and J ends lost 6 bases and 2 bases, in that order; junction bases with no gene match: 12. Per the germline V gene, CDR1 is DFQATT and CDR2 is SNEGSKA (reference sequence). The CDR3 DNA, read in part, is TGCAGTGCGCGGAGTGACAGGGGCCGGACCTACGAG. This gives the protein CSARSDRGRTYE. The complete CDR3 sequence is CSARSDRGRTYEQYF.

The CDR3 here is CASSFDRVGTGELFF. CDR3 DNA (partial): TGTGCCAGCAGCTTCGACAGGGTCGGCACCGGGGAG. V usage is TRBV5-4 and J usage is TRBJ2-2, with 7 bases aligning to TRBD1. The read falls 3 residues short of the CDR3 end, and the missing part is taken from the germline J gene. CDR1 SGHNT and CDR2 YYREEE come from the germline V gene (reference sequence). J was trimmed by 4 bases and V by 2 bases; bases with no gene match: 5. The CDR3 runs to 15 residues.

Concerning this clone: The CDR3 end is not reached by the read, which stops 3 residues before it; the germline J gene fills it in. V usage is TRBV19 and J usage is TRBJ1-4; the D gene is possibly TRBD1 (5 bases). Germline CDR1 and CDR2: LNHDA and SQIVND (reference sequence). The CDR3 is 16 amino acids. V was cut by 2 bases and J by 4 bases, with 14 bases left in between. The sequenced part of the CDR3 DNA is TGTGCCAGTAGTATATGGGCGGACACCTTTAATGAAAAA. This gives the protein CASSIWADTFNEK. The full CDR3 reads CASSIWADTFNEKLFF.

Worth noting for this clone: Sequencing ends 3 residues short of the CDR3 end; the germline J gene provides the rest. V gene TRBV7-2 combines with J gene TRBJ1-2; 11 nucleotides align to TRBD1. J gave up 4 bases and V 5 bases, and 6 bases lay outside the gene matches. Germline assignment: CDR1 SGHTA and CDR2 FQGNSA. This CDR3 spans 15 amino acids. The CDR3 loop reads CASSMDRGPFYGYTF. Incomplete CDR3 DNA: TGTGCCAGCAGCATGGACAGGGGGCCCTTCTATGGC.

Notes on this clone: The CDR3 end lies 3 residues beyond the end of the read and is filled in from the germline J gene. This chain uses TRBV5-4 with TRBJ1-1; 7 bases agree with TRBD1. This CDR3 has 15 residues. V dropped 3 bases and J dropped 0; count of bases not matched to a gene: 5. Germline loops: CDR1 SGHNT, CDR2 YYREEE (reference sequence). The CDR3: CASSSGQYLNTEAFF. The part of the CDR3 DNA that was read is TGTGCCAGCAGCTCGGGACAGTACCTGAACACTGAA.

Concerning this clone: The read falls 3 residues short of the CDR3 end, and the missing part is taken from the germline J gene. The rearrangement uses TRBV10-1 and TRBJ1-2; D possibly corresponds to TRBD1 (6 bases). This CDR3 has 14 residues. Germline V gene lookup returns CDR1 WNHNN and CDR2 SYGVQD (reference sequence). Trimming pared 4 bases from V and 1 base from J, leaving 10 bases between. Here the CDR3 reads CASSGTGNNYGYTF. Partial CDR3 DNA: TGCGCCAGCAGTGGCACAGGGAATAACTATGGC.

In the case of this clone: The read terminates 3 residues before the CDR3 end, so the remaining end is supplied by the germline J gene. This sequence joins TRBV7-9 and TRBJ2-1, with D possibly being TRBD1 (6 bases). CDR3 length: 13 residues. Germline V gives CDR1 SEHNR, CDR2 FQNEAQ (reference sequence). V was shortened by 6 bases and J by 4 bases, with 10 bases between the two germline ends. The covered CDR3 bases are TGTGCCAGCAGTAGCGACAGGTACAATGAG. It yields the protein CASSSDRYNE. Given in full, the CDR3 is CASSSDRYNEQFF. Variable domain in full (rest from reference TRBV7-9 and TRBJ2-1): DTGVSQNPRHKITKRGQNVTFRCDPISEHNRLYWYRQTLGQGPEFLTYFQNEAQLEKSRLLSDRFSAERPKGSFSTLEIQRTEQGDSAMYLCASSSDRYNEQFFGPGTRLTVL.

Note on this clone: The CDR3 end lies 3 residues beyond the end of the read and is filled in from the germline J gene. The chain joins TRBV20-1 to TRBJ2-3, with 8 bases lining up with TRBD2. The CDR3 is 15 residues long. After removal of 1 base from V and 1 base from J, the junction contained 4 bases not matched to a gene. Germline CDR1 reads DFQATT; CDR2 reads SNEGSKA (reference sequence). CDR3 DNA, as far as it was read: TGCAGTGCTAGAGTACTTAGCGGGGGCACAGATACG. Translated: CSARVLSGGTDT. The entire CDR3 reads CSARVLSGGTDTQYF.

Comments on this clone: The CDR3 end is not reached by the read, which stops 3 residues before it; the germline J gene fills it in. This sequence joins TRBV20-1 and TRBJ1-6; 9 bases line up with TRBD1. The V and J ends lost 1 base and 11 bases, in that order; junction bases with no gene match: 12. CDR1 is DFQATT and CDR2 is SNEGSKA in the germline V gene (reference sequence). The CDR3 consists of 16 residues. The CDR3 sequence is CSARVSTGTGNPPLHF. Partial CDR3 DNA: TGCAGTGCTAGAGTGTCCACCGGGACAGGGAATCCACCC.

For this clone: The sequenced fragment ends 3 residues before the CDR3 boundary, so the rest is inferred from the germline J gene. The chain combines TRBV20-1 with TRBJ2-7; 9 bases match TRBD2. V lost 6 bases and J lost 1; bases outside the gene matches: 7. The germline V gene has CDR1 DFQATT and CDR2 SNEGSKA (reference sequence). The CDR3 has 14 amino acids. The chain's CDR3 is CSAAGTSLSYEQYF. The part of the CDR3 DNA that was read is TGCAGTGCCGCCGGGACTAGCCTTTCCTACGAG.

A remark on this clone: Coverage ceases 3 residues before the CDR3 finishes, and the germline J gene fills in the end. The chain has TRBV7-9 and TRBJ2-7, with TRBD1 identical over 7 bases. Trimming at V came to 4 bases and at J to 3 bases, leaving 9 bases not matched to a gene. The V gene's germline CDR1 is SEHNR and CDR2 FQNEAQ (reference sequence). The CDR3 is 15 amino acids. Here the CDR3 reads CASSSRDRQLYEQYF. The sequenced CDR3 bases are TGTGCCAGCAGCTCCCGGGACAGACAACTCTACGAG.

The CDR3 loop reads CASVPPRGRAFF. CDR3 DNA, as far as it was read: TGTGCCAGCGTCCCCCCGCGGGGAAGG. This chain joins TRBV12-3 or TRBV12-4 and TRBJ1-1; D not resolved. Coverage ceases 3 residues before the CDR3 finishes, and the germline J gene fills in the end. The CDR3 loop spans 12 amino acids.

In the case of this clone: The observed sequence ends 3 residues before the CDR3 terminus, with the missing tail filled in from the germline J gene. The rearrangement joins TRBV18 to TRBJ2-2, with D unresolved. V lost 0 bases and J 5 bases, leaving 16 bases between the germline ends. This CDR3 region has 17 residues. Germline lookup yields CDR1 KGHSH and CDR2 LQKENI. CDR3 bases read: TGTGCCAGCTCACCACCCTCCCCTACCTTCCCGACCGGGGAG. Protein sequence: CASSPPSPTFPTGE. The entire CDR3 reads CASSPPSPTFPTGELFF.